The rows below give T cell receptor beta chains drawn from one sample of a study of CD8+ T cells in alopecia areata. Method: immunoSEQ multiplex PCR; TCRdb's copy keeps in-frame clones and lacks some. The sample holds roughly 100,000 clones, around 86% seen once. Material: CD8+ T cells sorted from blood, obtained at approximately week 30, from a patient treated with tofacitinib. The receptors derive from a human donor with alopecia areata. Both conserved end residues are part of each CDR3. The D gene is left open where the match is weak. Where a row states a size, it is once, few, many or the class of an expanded clone; other rows omit it.

j_call: TRBJ1-1; d_call: -; v_call: TRBV29-1; clone_size: -; cdr3_aa: CSVVWGSGTEAFF; cdr3_nt: TGCAGCGTTGTTTGGGGGTCCGGGACTGAAGCTTTCTTT
j_call: TRBJ2-7; d_call: TRBD2; v_call: TRBV4-1; clone_size: -; cdr3_aa: CASSHKREGYEQYF; cdr3_nt: TGCGCCAGCAGCCACAAACGGGAGGGGTACGAGCAGTACTTC
j_call: TRBJ2-1; d_call: TRBD2; v_call: TRBV7-9; clone_size: -; cdr3_aa: CASSSLAGGEGEQFF; cdr3_nt: TGTGCCAGCAGCTCCCTAGCGGGGGGGGAAGGTGAGCAGTTCTTC
j_call: TRBJ2-1; d_call: TRBD2; v_call: TRBV30; clone_size: -; cdr3_aa: CAWSVPAGGIREQFF; cdr3_nt: TGTGCCTGGAGTGTACCCGCGGGAGGCATCCGTGAGCAGTTCTTC
j_call: TRBJ2-7; d_call: TRBD1; v_call: TRBV7-9; clone_size: -; cdr3_aa: CASSSGTGTYEQYF; cdr3_nt: TGTGCCAGCAGCTCCGGGACAGGGACCTACGAGCAGTACTTC
j_call: TRBJ1-1; d_call: TRBD1; v_call: TRBV23-1; clone_size: -; cdr3_aa: CASSHWTGDTEAFF; cdr3_nt: TGCGCCAGCAGTCATTGGACAGGGGACACTGAAGCTTTCTTT
j_call: TRBJ2-2; d_call: -; v_call: TRBV5-7; clone_size: -; cdr3_aa: CASSYYRVETGELFF; cdr3_nt: TGTGCCAGCAGTTACTATAGGGTTGAGACCGGGGAGCTGTTTTTT
j_call: TRBJ2-7; d_call: -; v_call: TRBV19; clone_size: -; cdr3_aa: CASSINRDEQYF; cdr3_nt: TGTGCCAGTAGTATCAATAGGGACGAGCAGTACTTC
j_call: TRBJ2-3; d_call: TRBD1; v_call: TRBV27; clone_size: -; cdr3_aa: CASTLSGGRQDTQYF; cdr3_nt: TGTGCCAGCACCTTATCAGGGGGCAGGCAGGATACGCAGTATTTT
j_call: TRBJ2-3; d_call: -; v_call: TRBV14; clone_size: -; cdr3_aa: CASSQGVVGTDTQYF; cdr3_nt: TGTGCCAGCAGCCAAGGGGTCGTCGGCACAGATACGCAGTATTTT
j_call: TRBJ2-1; d_call: -; v_call: TRBV19; clone_size: -; cdr3_aa: CASSMYTYNEQFF; cdr3_nt: TGTGCCAGTAGTATGTACACCTACAATGAGCAGTTCTTC
j_call: TRBJ2-1; d_call: TRBD2; v_call: TRBV11-1; clone_size: -; cdr3_aa: CASSLTRTRRDEQFF; cdr3_nt: TGTGCCAGCAGCTTGACTCGGACTAGAAGGGATGAGCAGTTCTTC
j_call: TRBJ1-4; d_call: TRBD1; v_call: TRBV7-9; clone_size: -; cdr3_aa: CASSTLSGQLEKLFF; cdr3_nt: TGTGCCAGCAGCACGCTATCGGGACAGTTGGAAAAACTGTTTTTT
j_call: TRBJ2-3; d_call: -; v_call: TRBV5-1; clone_size: -; cdr3_aa: CASSSLPQGWLLDTQYF; cdr3_nt: TGCGCCAGCTCAAGCTTGCCTCAGGGGTGGTTGCTAGATACGCAGTATTTT
j_call: TRBJ2-7; d_call: TRBD2; v_call: TRBV9; clone_size: -; cdr3_aa: CASAQAGSSYEQYF; cdr3_nt: TGTGCCAGCGCTCAAGCGGGAAGCTCCTACGAGCAGTACTTC
j_call: TRBJ2-1; d_call: TRBD2; v_call: TRBV28; clone_size: -; cdr3_aa: CASSPAGGRDEQFF; cdr3_nt: TGTGCCAGCAGCCCCGCGGGGGGGCGAGATGAGCAGTTCTTC
j_call: TRBJ2-7; d_call: TRBD2; v_call: TRBV7-9; clone_size: -; cdr3_aa: CASSMPFGAGETYEQYF; cdr3_nt: TGTGCCAGCAGCATGCCTTTTGGGGCGGGAGAAACCTACGAGCAGTACTTC
j_call: TRBJ2-2; d_call: -; v_call: TRBV29-1; clone_size: -; cdr3_aa: CSVEGGGELFF; cdr3_nt: TGCAGCGTTGAGGGTGGCGGGGAGCTGTTTTTT
j_call: TRBJ2-7; d_call: -; v_call: TRBV11-1; clone_size: -; cdr3_aa: CASSPIWTTPYEQYF; cdr3_nt: TGTGCCAGCAGCCCGATCTGGACAACCCCCTACGAGCAGTACTTC
j_call: TRBJ1-5; d_call: -; v_call: TRBV2; clone_size: -; cdr3_aa: CASSEMGTNQPQHF; cdr3_nt: TGTGCCAGCAGTGAAATGGGAACAAATCAGCCCCAGCATTTT
j_call: TRBJ1-2; d_call: TRBD1; v_call: TRBV27; clone_size: -; cdr3_aa: CASSLGQNYGYTF; cdr3_nt: TGTGCCAGCAGTTTGGGACAGAACTATGGCTACACCTTC
j_call: TRBJ2-3; d_call: -; v_call: TRBV28; clone_size: once; cdr3_aa: CASRQEYLAYTQYF; cdr3_nt: TGTGCCAGCCGACAAGAATATCTCGCGTATACGCAGTATTTT
j_call: TRBJ1-4; d_call: TRBD1; v_call: TRBV14; clone_size: -; cdr3_aa: CASSRYRGSNEKLFF; cdr3_nt: TGTGCCAGCAGCCGGTACAGGGGGTCTAATGAAAAACTGTTTTTT
j_call: TRBJ1-1; d_call: -; v_call: TRBV6-5; clone_size: -; cdr3_aa: CASSHTDRSEAFF; cdr3_nt: TGTGCCAGCAGTCACACAGATAGGTCTGAAGCTTTCTTT
j_call: TRBJ2-3; d_call: TRBD2; v_call: TRBV10-2; clone_size: -; cdr3_aa: CASNRLAGLTDTQYF; cdr3_nt: TGCGCCAGCAACCGACTAGCGGGTCTCACAGATACGCAGTATTTT
j_call: TRBJ2-3; d_call: -; v_call: TRBV30; clone_size: few; cdr3_aa: CAWSVTPGPAGTQYF; cdr3_nt: TGTGCCTGGAGTGTGACTCCTGGGCCGGCGGGTACGCAGTATTTT
j_call: TRBJ2-1; d_call: -; v_call: TRBV7-2; clone_size: -; cdr3_aa: CASSYLLPGAYNEQFF; cdr3_nt: TGTGCCAGCAGCTACCTCCTGCCAGGGGCCTACAATGAGCAGTTCTTC
j_call: TRBJ1-1; d_call: TRBD1; v_call: TRBV7-3; clone_size: once; cdr3_aa: CASSLTTGDTEAFF; cdr3_nt: TGTGCCAGCAGCTTAACGACAGGGGACACTGAAGCTTTCTTT
j_call: TRBJ1-1; d_call: TRBD1; v_call: TRBV6-1; clone_size: -; cdr3_aa: CASSAVRDREAFF; cdr3_nt: TGTGCCAGCAGTGCAGTCCGGGACAGGGAAGCTTTCTTT
j_call: TRBJ2-1; d_call: -; v_call: TRBV30; clone_size: -; cdr3_aa: CAWSDLTEGINEQFF; cdr3_nt: TGTGCCTGGAGTGATTTAACAGAGGGGATCAATGAGCAGTTCTTC
j_call: TRBJ1-5; d_call: -; v_call: TRBV7-8; clone_size: -; cdr3_aa: CASSLTTLPQHF; cdr3_nt: TGTGCCAGCAGCTTGACCACATTGCCCCAGCATTTT
j_call: TRBJ2-1; d_call: -; v_call: TRBV5-6; clone_size: -; cdr3_aa: CASSFGVSPNNEQFF; cdr3_nt: TGTGCCAGCAGCTTTGGGGTGTCCCCCAACAATGAGCAGTTCTTC
j_call: TRBJ2-7; d_call: -; v_call: TRBV30; clone_size: -; cdr3_aa: CAWSARGGGRRAVVYEQYF; cdr3_nt: TGTGCCTGGAGTGCAAGGGGAGGGGGCCGACGCGCCGTAGTCTACGAGCAGTACTTC
j_call: TRBJ2-7; d_call: TRBD1; v_call: TRBV30; clone_size: once; cdr3_aa: CAWSGQGYEQYF; cdr3_nt: TGTGCCTGGAGTGGACAGGGCTACGAGCAGTACTTC
j_call: TRBJ2-7; d_call: -; v_call: TRBV30; clone_size: -; cdr3_aa: CACLASFSYEQYF; cdr3_nt: TGTGCCTGCCTTGCCAGTTTCTCCTACGAGCAGTACTTC
j_call: TRBJ2-1; d_call: -; v_call: TRBV29-1; clone_size: few; cdr3_aa: CSVEGPGLNNEQFF; cdr3_nt: TGCAGCGTTGAAGGGCCGGGCCTAAACAATGAGCAGTTCTTC
j_call: TRBJ2-7; d_call: TRBD2; v_call: TRBV4-2; clone_size: -; cdr3_aa: CASSQAGNSGSSYEQYF; cdr3_nt: TGTGCCAGCAGCCAAGCGGGTAATAGCGGGTCCTCCTACGAGCAGTACTTC